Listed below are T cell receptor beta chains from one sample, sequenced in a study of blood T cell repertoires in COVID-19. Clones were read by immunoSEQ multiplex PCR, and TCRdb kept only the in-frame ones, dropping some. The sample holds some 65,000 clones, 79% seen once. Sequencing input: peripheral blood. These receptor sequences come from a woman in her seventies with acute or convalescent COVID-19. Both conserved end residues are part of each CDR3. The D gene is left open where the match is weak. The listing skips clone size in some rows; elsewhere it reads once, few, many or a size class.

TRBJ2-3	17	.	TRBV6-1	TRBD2	TGTGCCAGCAGTGAATCAGCGGCGGGGGGAAGCACAGATACGCAGTATTTT	CASSESAAGGSTDTQYF
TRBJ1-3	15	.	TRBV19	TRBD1	TGTGCCAGTAGCCCGGGACAGGGACTAGGAAACACCATATATTTT	CASSPGQGLGNTIYF
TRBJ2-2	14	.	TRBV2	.	TGTGCCAGCAGTGGACAGGGAGGACCCGGGGAGCTGTTTTTT	CASSGQGGPGELFF
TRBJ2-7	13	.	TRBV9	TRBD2	TGTGCCAGCAGCCGCGGGGGGACCTACGAGCAGTACTTC	CASSRGGTYEQYF
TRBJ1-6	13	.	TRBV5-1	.	TGCGCCAGCAGAGTCTCTATTCGGGCACCCCTCCACTTT	CASRVSIRAPLHF
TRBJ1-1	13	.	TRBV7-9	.	TGTGCCAGCAGCTTAGCTGTACTCACTGAAGCTTTCTTT	CASSLAVLTEAFF
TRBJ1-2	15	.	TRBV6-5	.	TGTGCCAGCAGATCCCCGGGACAAACATTCTATGGCTACACCTTC	CASRSPGQTFYGYTF
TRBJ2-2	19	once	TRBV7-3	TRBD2	TGTGCCAGCAGCCCGACGGGACTAGCGGGGGGGCACCCTCCCGGGGAGCTGTTTTTT	CASSPTGLAGGHPPGELFF
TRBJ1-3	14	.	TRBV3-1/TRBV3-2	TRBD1	TGTGCCAGCAGAGGGACAGGGGCTGGAAACACCATATATTTT	CASRGTGAGNTIYF
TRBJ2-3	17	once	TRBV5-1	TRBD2	TGCGCCAGCAGCTCCCCCGGCGGGGGGCCCTCCACAGATACGCAGTATTTT	CASSSPGGGPSTDTQYF
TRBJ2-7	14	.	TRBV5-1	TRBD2	TGCGCCAGCAGTGGGACTAGCGGGGATGAAGAGCAGTACTTC	CASSGTSGDEEQYF
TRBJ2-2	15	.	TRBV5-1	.	TGCGCCAGCAGCTTGGCCCCCAGGGAGGACGGGGAGCTGTTTTTT	CASSLAPREDGELFF
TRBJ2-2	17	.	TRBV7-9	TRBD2	TGTGCCAGCAGCGCCTACGGACTAGCGGGTTGGGACGGGGAGCTGTTTTTT	CASSAYGLAGWDGELFF
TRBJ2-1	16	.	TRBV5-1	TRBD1	TGCGCCAGCAGCACGACAGGGAATCTTGCATACAATGAGCAGTTCTTC	CASSTTGNLAYNEQFF
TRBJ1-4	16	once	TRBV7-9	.	TGTGCCAGCAGCCCAAGGACAGTTGCAACTAATGAAAAACTGTTTTTT	CASSPRTVATNEKLFF
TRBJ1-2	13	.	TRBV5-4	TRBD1	TGTGCCAGCAGCTTGGGACAGGGAGATGGCTACACCTTC	CASSLGQGDGYTF
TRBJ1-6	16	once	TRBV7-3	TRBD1	TGTGCCAGCAGAGACCCAGACAGGGGCCCGAATTCACCCCTCCACTTT	CASRDPDRGPNSPLHF
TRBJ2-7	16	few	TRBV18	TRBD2	TGTGCCAGCTCTCCAACCGGACTAGCGGGGACCTACGAGCAGTACTTC	CASSPTGLAGTYEQYF
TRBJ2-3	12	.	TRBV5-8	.	TGTGCCAGCAGCTTCGGGGCAGATACGCAGTATTTT	CASSFGADTQYF
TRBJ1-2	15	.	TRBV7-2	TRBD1	TGTGCCAGCAGCTTAGGGTTAAGGGGGCTAGATGGCTACACCTTC	CASSLGLRGLDGYTF
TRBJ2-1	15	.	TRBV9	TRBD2	TGTGCCAGCAGCGTAGGAGCGGGGGTCTACAATGAGCAGTTCTTC	CASSVGAGVYNEQFF
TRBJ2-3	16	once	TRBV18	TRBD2	TGTGCCAGCTCACTCGAGCCCGGGAGGGGCACAGATACGCAGTATTTT	CASSLEPGRGTDTQYF
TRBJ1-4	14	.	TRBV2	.	TGTGCCAGCAGCCCCAGGATCAGTAATGAAAAACTGTTTTTT	CASSPRISNEKLFF
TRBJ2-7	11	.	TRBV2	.	TGTGCCAGCAGTGAGACCAGCCGCGGTGGGTTC	CASSETSRGGF
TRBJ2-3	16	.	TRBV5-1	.	TGCGCCAGCAGCTTGGTGGGGGGGGCCGCCACAGATACGCAGTATTTT	CASSLVGGAATDTQYF
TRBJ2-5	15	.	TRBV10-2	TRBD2	TGCGCCAGCAGTGGGCTAGCGGGGGGGCAAGAGACCCAGTACTTC	CASSGLAGGQETQYF
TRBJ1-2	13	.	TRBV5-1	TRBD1	TGCGCCAGCAGCTTGGGACAGGGATTCATTGACACCTTC	CASSLGQGFIDTF
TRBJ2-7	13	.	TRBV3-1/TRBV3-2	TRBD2	TGTGCCAGCAGACAGGCGGGGGCCTACGAGCAGTACTTC	CASRQAGAYEQYF
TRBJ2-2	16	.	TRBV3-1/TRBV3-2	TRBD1	TGTGCCAGCAGCGATAAGGACAGGTCGAACACCGGGGAGCTGTTTTTT	CASSDKDRSNTGELFF
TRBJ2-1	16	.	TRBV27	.	TGTGCCAGCAGTCTGTTAGCGGCGGTGGGGAACAATGAGCAGTTCTTC	CASSLLAAVGNNEQFF
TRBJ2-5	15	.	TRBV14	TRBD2	TGTGCCAGCAGCCAAGATGGAGGGAGGGAAAAGACCCAGTACTTC	CASSQDGGREKTQYF
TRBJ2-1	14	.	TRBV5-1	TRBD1	TGCGCCAGCAGCCGGGACAGTGGCTACAATGAGCAGTTCTTC	CASSRDSGYNEQFF
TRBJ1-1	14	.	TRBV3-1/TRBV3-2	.	TGTGCCAGCAGCCCGCAGGGGCTGAACACTGAAGCTTTCTTT	CASSPQGLNTEAFF
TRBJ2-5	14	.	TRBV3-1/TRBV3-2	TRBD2	TGTGCCAGCAGCCATAATAGCGGGGAAGAGACCCAGTACTTC	CASSHNSGEETQYF
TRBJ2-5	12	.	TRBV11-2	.	TGTGCCAGCAAGGCAGGAGGCGAGACCCAGTACTTC	CASKAGGETQYF
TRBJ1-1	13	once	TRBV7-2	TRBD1	TGTGCCAGCAGAGACAGGGGGCGATCTGAAGCTTTCTTT	CASRDRGRSEAFF
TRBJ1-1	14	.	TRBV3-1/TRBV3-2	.	TGTGCCAGCAGTTGGGAGGGGGGGAACACTGAAGCTTTCTTT	CASSWEGGNTEAFF
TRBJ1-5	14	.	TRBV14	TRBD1	TGTGCCACCCCGCAGACAGGGGGCAATCAGCCCCAGCATTTT	CATPQTGGNQPQHF
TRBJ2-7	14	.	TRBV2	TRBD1	TGTGCCAGCAGTTCGGACAGGGGGGAGGGAAAGCAGTACTTC	CASSSDRGEGKQYF
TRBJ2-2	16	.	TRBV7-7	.	TGTGCCAGCAGCTCTTCCCACCCGACAGACACCGGGGAGCTGTTTTTT	CASSSSHPTDTGELFF
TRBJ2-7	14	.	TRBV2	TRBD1	TGTGCCAGCAGTGTCCAGACAGGGGGTGGCGAGCAGTACTTC	CASSVQTGGGEQYF
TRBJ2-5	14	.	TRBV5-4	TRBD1	TGTGCCAGCAGCTTGGTACAGGGGTTGGAGACCCAGTACTTC	CASSLVQGLETQYF
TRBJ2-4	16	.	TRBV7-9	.	TGTGCCAGCAGCTTAGTAGTCGGGGAAGCCAAAAACATTCAGTACTTC	CASSLVVGEAKNIQYF
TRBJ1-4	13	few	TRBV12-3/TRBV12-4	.	TGTGCCAGTACGCAGGTGGTTGGTGAAAAACTGTTTTTT	CASTQVVGEKLFF
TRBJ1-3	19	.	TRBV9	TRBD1	TGTGCCAGCAGCTCCCCCGGGACAGGGGTTTTGAGCTCTGGAAACACCATATATTTT	CASSSPGTGVLSSGNTIYF
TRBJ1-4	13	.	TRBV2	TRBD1	TGTGCCAGCCGACAGGGCCTAAGGGAAAAACTGTTTTTT	CASRQGLREKLFF
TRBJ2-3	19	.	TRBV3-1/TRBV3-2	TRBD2	TGTGCCAGCAGCCGAGTTAGCGGGGGGACCGTAACTAGCACAGATACGCAGTATTTT	CASSRVSGGTVTSTDTQYF
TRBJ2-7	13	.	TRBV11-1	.	TGTGCCAGCAGCCGCTGGGCCCTCTCCGAGCAGTACTTC	CASSRWALSEQYF
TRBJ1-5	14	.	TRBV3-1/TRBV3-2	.	TGTGCCAGCAGCCAAGATGCAGGGAAGCAGCCCCAGCATTTT	CASSQDAGKQPQHF
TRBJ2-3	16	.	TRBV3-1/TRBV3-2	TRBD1	TGTGCCAGCAGCCACCTGGGTTGGACAGGAACAGATACGCAGTATTTT	CASSHLGWTGTDTQYF
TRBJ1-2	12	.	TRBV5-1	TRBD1	TGCGCCAGCAGCTTCACAGGGGAGGGCTACACCTTC	CASSFTGEGYTF
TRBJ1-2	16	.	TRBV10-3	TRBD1	TGTGCCATCAGTGAGAGGGGAGGGACAGGAGTCTATGGCTACACCTTC	CAISERGGTGVYGYTF
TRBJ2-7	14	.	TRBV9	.	TGTGCCAGCAGCGTAGAGGACACCCGGGGAGGGCAGTACTTC	CASSVEDTRGGQYF
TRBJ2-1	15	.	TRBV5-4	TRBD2	TGTGCCAGCAGGACCGGGACTAGCGCCGACAATGAGCAGTTCTTC	CASRTGTSADNEQFF
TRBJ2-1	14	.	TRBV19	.	TGTGCCAGTATGAGGGGGGGCGCCTACAATGAGCAGTTCTTC	CASMRGGAYNEQFF
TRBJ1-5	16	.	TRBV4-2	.	TGTGCCAGCAGCCAAGCAGACAGACAGGAGAATCAGCCCCAGCATTTT	CASSQADRQENQPQHF
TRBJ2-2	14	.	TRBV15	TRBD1	TGTGCCACCGTCAGGACAGGGGGCACCGGGGAGCTGTTTTTT	CATVRTGGTGELFF